The entry below describes one T cell receptor beta chain. The data originate from a study of OX40 agonist ivuxolimab in advanced cancers. About the research overall: Recorded diagnoses for dose-escalation patients were hepatocellular carcinoma, melanoma, renal cell or head and neck cancer. Among those treated, three patients had partial responses, one with hepatocellular carcinoma and two with cutaneous melanoma.

Autoimmune disease history or systemic immunosuppression meant exclusion. Peripheral blood came from all dose cohorts at three timepoints. The protocol was immunoSEQ multiplex PCR, while the TCRdb copy is restricted to in-frame clones and leaves out a portion. The sample yields roughly 28,000 clones, approximately 84% seen once. This clonotype was obtained from an adult with an advanced solid tumor such as melanoma, head and neck, liver or kidney cancer. This specimen consisted of CD4+ or CD8+ T cells sorted from blood, obtained in a trial of the OX40 agonist ivuxolimab.

The CDR3, as DNA: TGTGCCAGCATAGACAGGGCTCGGGCCGGGGAGCTGTTTTTT. This encodes CASIDRARAGELFF. V is TRBV5-4 and J is TRBJ2-2, with 7 bases that match TRBD1. CDR1 is SGHNT, CDR2 YYREEE, per germline (reference sequence). V lost 6 bases and J lost 6; bases outside the gene matches: 8. There are 14 residues in the CDR3.